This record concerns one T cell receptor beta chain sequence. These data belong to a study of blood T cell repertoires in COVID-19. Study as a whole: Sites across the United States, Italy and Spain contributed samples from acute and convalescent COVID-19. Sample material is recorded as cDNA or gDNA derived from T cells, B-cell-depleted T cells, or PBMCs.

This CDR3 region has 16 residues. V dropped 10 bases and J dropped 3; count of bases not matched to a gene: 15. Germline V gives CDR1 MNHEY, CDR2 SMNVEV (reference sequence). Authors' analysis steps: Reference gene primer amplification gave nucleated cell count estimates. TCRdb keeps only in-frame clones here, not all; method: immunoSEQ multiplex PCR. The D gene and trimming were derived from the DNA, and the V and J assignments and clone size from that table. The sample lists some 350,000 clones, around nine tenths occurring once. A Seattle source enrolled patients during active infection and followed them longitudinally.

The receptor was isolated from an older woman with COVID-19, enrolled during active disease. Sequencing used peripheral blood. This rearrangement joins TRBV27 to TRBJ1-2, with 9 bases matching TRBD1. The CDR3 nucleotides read TGTGCCACCCTGAACTCCGGACAGGGGCGTCACTATGGCTACACCTTC. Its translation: CATLNSGQGRHYGYTF.